This T cell receptor (beta chain) was documented in a study of identifying expanded T cells in peripheral blood. Study-wide findings and caveats: About 1.2 clones differed between technical replicates, versus about 15 and 19 over time. Clone count variance between approximately two-week samples rose with total template count.

This clone was seen a single time. Its antigen is unidentified. This table comes from immunoSEQ multiplex PCR, and its TCRdb copy is limited to in-frame clones, with some not included. The sample includes about 98,000 clones, approximately 88% seen only once; the top ten take roughly 14%. Collection occurred without any documented infections or immune events in donors. The CDR3 covers 15 residues. V gave up 2 bases and J gave up 4 bases, with 14 bases separating them. Germline loops: CDR1 MDHEN, CDR2 SYDVKM. Specimen: blood. This sequence originates from a person aged 18-70 years in good health. The chain couples TRBV28 to TRBJ1-2; D possibly corresponds to TRBD1 (6 bases). The CDR3 spells CASSLPGAGSYGYTF. CDR3 sequence (DNA): TGTGCCAGCAGTTTACCGGGGGCAGGAAGCTATGGCTACACCTTC.